Shown below are 31 T cell receptor beta chains from a single sample sequenced in a study of blood T cell repertoires in COVID-19 (dated by TCRdb to 2019 to 2021). Library construction relied on the immunoSEQ multiplex PCR assay. TCRdb's version of the immuneACCESS table is confined to in-frame rearrangements and falls short of the full clone set. An unresolved V gene accounts for under half of the shortfall where checked; the remainder is of unknown origin. This sample holds more than 100,000 clones; just under 85% were observed only once. Of the sample, less than 20% falls within the top ten clones. Sample: peripheral blood. These receptors were obtained from a woman between 50 and 59 years old with acute or convalescent COVID-19.

The chain carries TRBV4-2 and TRBJ2-3; 12 bases fit TRBD2. CDR1 is LGHNA and CDR2 is YNFKEQ in the germline V gene. The trim removed 2 bases at V and 1 base at J, leaving 7 bases unmatched. The CDR3 is 18 residues long. CDR3 DNA: TGTGCCAGCAGCCAAAGCCCGGGACTAGCGGGCCGCACAGATACGCAGTATTTT. It encodes CASSQSPGLAGRTDTQYF.

The CDR3 nucleotides read TGTGCCAGCAGTGAGCAGGCCTTCTCCTACGAGCAGTACTTC. Protein sequence: CASSEQAFSYEQYF. The gene calls are TRBV6-4 and TRBJ2-7; D ambiguous. V lost 3 bases and J 0 bases, leaving 9 bases between the germline ends. This CDR3 spans 14 amino acids. CDR1 and CDR2 from the germline V gene are MRHNA and SNTAGT.

The V call is TRBV5-8, the J call TRBJ2-1; a possible D gene is TRBD2 (6 bases). Germline V gene lookup returns CDR1 SGHTS and CDR2 YDEGEE. CDR3 length: 17 residues. V gave up 2 bases and J gave up 2 bases, with 17 bases separating them. The CDR3 DNA sequence: TGTGCCAGCAGCTTTATCCGGGGCTGGGGGGCCTACAATGAGCAGTTCTTC. It is translated as CASSFIRGWGAYNEQFF.

The chain has TRBV28 and TRBJ1-4; D is undetermined. This CDR3 has 13 amino acids. Between the trimmed V and J ends, which lost 10 bases and 6 bases, there was a span of 15 bases. Per the germline V gene, CDR1 is MDHEN and CDR2 is SYDVKM. CDR3 nucleotides: TGTGCCACCCGACACCAATGGGATGAAAAACTGTTTTTT. This codes for CATRHQWDEKLFF.

V usage is TRBV27 and J usage is TRBJ1-1, with D tentatively TRBD1 (6 bases). Germline V gene data show CDR1 as MNHEY and CDR2 as SMNVEV (reference sequence). Trimming pared 4 bases from V and 5 bases from J, leaving 8 bases between. This CDR3 is 12 amino acids long. As DNA, the CDR3 is TGTGCCAGCAGTTCAAGGGGGACTGAAGCTTTCTTT. It codes for CASSSRGTEAFF.

The CDR3 is CASSNDRLTNYGYTF. CDR3 DNA sequence: TGTGCCAGCAGTAATGACAGGCTAACTAACTATGGCTACACCTTC. The rearrangement joins TRBV6-5 to TRBJ1-2; tentative D call: TRBD1 (6 bases). CDR1 and CDR2 (germline): MNHEY, SVGAGI. Trimming removed 5 bases at V and 0 bases at J, with 13 bases between. The CDR3 extends over 15 amino acids.

J is TRBJ1-2 and V is TRBV9; no definite D call. V dropped 4 bases and J dropped 6 bases, with 16 bases sitting between them. CDR3 length equals 14 residues. CDR1 is SGDLS and CDR2 is YYNGEE in the germline V gene. CDR3 bases: TGTGCCAGCAGCCCCGGACGGGGAGGGCATGGCTACACCTTC. It translates to CASSPGRGGHGYTF.

This sequence joins TRBV6-2 or TRBV6-3 and TRBJ1-2, with D uncertain. Germline V gene sequence: CDR1 MNHEY, CDR2 SVGEGT. Trimming took 6 bases from V and 2 from J, leaving 22 bases between them. The CDR3 consists of 17 residues. For the CDR3, the DNA is TGTGCCAGCAGCATCTCGCTGGCAGTATTATCCAACTATGGCTACACCTTC. Protein sequence: CASSISLAVLSNYGYTF.

This clone has a single count. The genes are TRBV9 and TRBJ1-1, with 8 bases lining up with TRBD1. Germline-derived CDR1 and CDR2 are SGDLS and YYNGEE. The J segment lost 5 bases and the V segment lost 2 bases, leaving 11 bases of the junction unmatched. The CDR3 is 16 amino acids. CDR3: CASSVRRTGKLTEAFF. The CDR3 nucleotides are TGTGCCAGCAGCGTGCGACGGACAGGGAAGTTGACTGAAGCTTTCTTT.

This clone was observed once. J is TRBJ1-2 and V is TRBV5-1, with a weak D call TRBD1 (6 bases). Trimming shortened V by 3 bases and J by 4 bases, and 13 bases separated the two germline ends. Germline CDR1 SGHRS, CDR2 YFSETQ. The CDR3 runs 14 residues. The CDR3 DNA reads as TGCGCCAGCAGCTCCGGGACACCGCTCTATGGCTACACCTTC. Protein sequence: CASSSGTPLYGYTF.

The rearrangement links TRBV6-5 to TRBJ1-2; 9 positions agree with TRBD1. The trim removed 4 bases at V and 3 bases at J, leaving 9 bases unmatched. Germline V lookup: CDR1 MNHEY, CDR2 SVGAGI. CDR3 length: 16 amino acids. The CDR3 DNA follows: TGTGCCAGCAGTTCCCCCCCAGGACAGGGGCACTATGGCTACACCTTC. It translates to CASSSPPGQGHYGYTF.

This chain connects TRBV2 to TRBJ1-1; 7 nucleotides line up with TRBD1. V lost 5 bases to trimming and J lost 5 bases; unmatched junction nucleotides: 5. Germline V CDR1 and CDR2: SNHLY, FYNNEI. The CDR3 consists of 13 residues. In nucleotides, the CDR3 is TGTGCCAGCAGTCGACAGGGAGCGACTGAAGCTTTCTTT. It specifies CASSRQGATEAFF.

This chain links TRBV9 with TRBJ2-1; a weak D match, TRBD1 (6 bases). Germline CDR1 is SGDLS and CDR2 is YYNGEE. The CDR3 is 15 amino acids. V was pared by 0 bases and J by 5 bases, with 12 bases between. CDR3 DNA: TGTGCCAGCAGCGTAGAAACGGGGACAAACAATGAGCAGTTCTTC. Amino acid sequence: CASSVETGTNNEQFF. The full variable domain, with the rest looked up from reference TRBV9 and TRBJ2-1, is DSGVTQTPKHLITATGQRVTLRCSPRSGDLSVYWYQQSLDQGLQFLIQYYNGEERAKGNILERFSAQQFPDLHSELNLSSLELGDSALYFCASSVETGTNNEQFFGPGTRLTVL.

The CDR3, as DNA: TGTGCCAGTACCGTCAATTGGGGCGGGAACACTGAAGCTTTCTTT. The encoded protein is CASTVNWGGNTEAFF. The rearrangement joins TRBV19 to TRBJ1-1, with TRBD1 as a possible D gene (5 bases). The CDR3 consists of 15 residues. V gave up 7 bases and J gave up 1 base, with 16 bases separating them. Germline CDR1 and CDR2: LNHDA and SQIVND (reference sequence).

This chain joins TRBV28 and TRBJ1-5; possible D gene TRBD1, 6 bases. CDR3 length: 15 residues. Looked up from germline, CDR1 is MDHEN and CDR2 is SYDVKM. V was shortened by 4 bases and J by 0 bases, with 10 bases between the two germline ends. The CDR3 region has the DNA TGTGCCAGCAGTTCGGGGACATTTAGCAATCAGCCCCAGCATTTT. Its translation is CASSSGTFSNQPQHF.

Comments on this clone: Other DNA variants within this sample encode the same CDR3. The chain combines TRBV18 with TRBJ2-7; TRBD1 matches 7 bases. V lost 0 bases, J lost 1 base, and 0 bases stayed unmatched. The CDR3 is 14 amino acids. Germline V gene sequence: CDR1 KGHSH, CDR2 LQKENI. CDR3 sequence (DNA): TGTGCCAGCTCACCACCGGGACAGTCCTACGAGCAGTACTTC. Translated, it gives CASSPPGQSYEQYF.

CDR3 loop: CASSDPRQIYGYTF. The CDR3 DNA reads as TGTGCCAGCAGCGATCCAAGACAGATCTATGGCTACACCTTC. This sequence joins TRBV6-5 and TRBJ1-2; D possibly corresponds to TRBD1 (5 bases). V was clipped by 6 bases and J by 4 bases, with 15 bases between them. The germline V gene has CDR1 MNHEY and CDR2 SVGAGI. The CDR3 contains 14 residues.

The chain couples TRBV28 to TRBJ1-5; TRBD1 agrees at 8 bases. Germline trimming cut 10 bases from V and 4 bases from J; bases unmatched to any gene: 6. Germline CDR1 and CDR2: MDHEN and SYDVKM. The CDR3 length is 13 residues. CDR3 sequence (DNA): TGTGCCACCTGGGACAGGAAGAATCAGCCCCAGCATTTT. This sequence encodes CATWDRKNQPQHF.

The chain joins TRBV5-8 to TRBJ1-3; no clear D gene. V was shortened by 5 bases and J by 0 bases, with 6 bases between the two germline ends. This CDR3 is built from 13 residues. CDR1 is SGHTS, CDR2 YDEGEE, per germline. The CDR3 DNA reads TGTGCCAGCAGGGGCCACTCTGGAAACACCATATATTTT. Amino acids: CASRGHSGNTIYF.

This chain joins TRBV28 and TRBJ1-5; TRBD1 is a possible D gene (5 bases). Germline V gene sequence: CDR1 MDHEN, CDR2 SYDVKM. V lost 2 bases and J 6 bases, leaving 14 bases between the germline ends. The CDR3 runs to 15 residues. CDR3 sequence: CASSLIGGTSQPQHF. CDR3 in DNA: TGTGCCAGCAGTTTAATCGGGGGGACCAGTCAGCCCCAGCATTTT.

This clone appeared a single time. The chain is built from TRBV19 and TRBJ1-1; possible D gene TRBD1, 6 bases. Trimming removed 5 bases from V and 4 bases from J, with 20 bases in between. Germline loops: CDR1 LNHDA, CDR2 SQIVND (reference sequence). CDR3 length equals 16 residues. This CDR3 is CASSLGTPTMGTEAFF. In nucleotides, the CDR3 is TGTGCCAGTAGTCTCGGGACACCTACTATGGGCACTGAAGCTTTCTTT.

The V gene is TRBV5-4, the J gene TRBJ2-7; a weak D match, TRBD2 (5 bases). This CDR3 has 10 residues. V lost 0 bases and J lost 11, with 6 bases in between. Germline CDR1 reads SGHNT; CDR2 reads YYREEE (reference sequence). In DNA, the CDR3 is TGTGCCAGCAGCTTGGCCGGGGAGTACTTC. This translates into CASSLAGEYF.

In DNA form, the CDR3 reads TGCGCCAGCAGGCGCCGCGACTCACAAGAGACCCAGTACTTC. The encoded protein is CASRRRDSQETQYF. The V and J genes are TRBV5-1 and TRBJ2-5; D remains unclear. In germline, CDR1 is SGHRS, CDR2 YFSETQ. V was cut by 5 bases and J by 2 bases, with 13 bases left in between. The CDR3 length is 14 residues.

The J gene is TRBJ1-2, the V gene TRBV5-6, with unresolved D. The CDR3 consists of 14 residues. From germline, CDR1 is SGHDT and CDR2 YYEEEE. Trimming cost V 4 bases and J 3 bases, with 13 bases left between them. Here the CDR3 reads CASSGGVPDYGYTF. CDR3 sequence (DNA): TGTGCCAGCAGCGGCGGGGTTCCTGACTATGGCTACACCTTC. The complete variable domain, with remaining parts taken from reference TRBV5-6 and TRBJ1-2, reads DAGVTQSPTHLIKTRGQQVTLRCSPKSGHDTVSWYQQALGQGPQFIFQYYEEEERQRGNFPDRFSGHQFPNYSSELNVNALLLGDSALYLCASSGGVPDYGYTFGSGTRLTVV.

This clone occurred a few times. The chain has TRBV24-1 and TRBJ2-3; no clear D gene. Between the trimmed V and J ends, which lost 7 bases and 6 bases, there was a span of 13 bases. Germline V CDR1 and CDR2: KGHDR, SFDVKD. This CDR3 comprises 13 residues. CDR3 residues: CATSLTGADTQYF. CDR3 nucleotides: TGTGCCACCAGCCTGACTGGAGCGGATACGCAGTATTTT.

A single count supports this clone. The rearrangement joins TRBV12-5 to TRBJ1-3; TRBD1 matches 7 bases. Trimming cost V 3 bases and J 4 bases; bases outside gene matches: 6. Germline lookup yields CDR1 LGHNT and CDR2 FRNRAP. This CDR3 spans 15 amino acids. Here the CDR3 reads CASGLLTGVGNTIYF. Written as DNA, the CDR3 is TGTGCTAGTGGTTTACTAACAGGGGTCGGAAACACCATATATTTT.

This chain uses TRBV29-1 with TRBJ1-2; D possibly corresponds to TRBD1 (5 bases). This CDR3 spans 15 amino acids. V lost 1 base and J 6 bases, leaving 18 bases between the germline ends. The V gene's germline CDR1 is SQVTM and CDR2 ANQGSEA. The DNA of the CDR3 is TGCAGCGTTGAAGGTGGGGGGATTCACCGGAATGGCTACACCTTC. Translation: CSVEGGGIHRNGYTF.

Relative to its sample, this clone is medium-sized. This chain uses TRBV5-8 with TRBJ2-7; no firm D call. In germline, CDR1 is SGHTS, CDR2 YDEGEE. V was pared by 5 bases and J by 5 bases, with 14 bases between. The CDR3 runs 13 residues. CDR3 nucleotides: TGTGCCAGCAGACCGAGGTGGAAGGACGAGCAGTACTTC. Translated: CASRPRWKDEQYF.

The chain uses TRBV9 and TRBJ1-4; 8 nucleotides match TRBD1. This CDR3 is built from 16 residues. V lost 3 bases, J lost 5 bases, and 9 bases stayed unmatched. The germline CDR1 and CDR2 sequences are SGDLS and YYNGEE. The CDR3 DNA sequence: TGTGCCAGCAGCGCGTACAGGGGGAGCGGAAATGAAAAACTGTTTTTT. It yields the protein CASSAYRGSGNEKLFF. Full variable domain (remainder filled in from reference TRBV9 and TRBJ1-4): DSGVTQTPKHLITATGQRVTLRCSPRSGDLSVYWYQQSLDQGLQFLIQYYNGEERAKGNILERFSAQQFPDLHSELNLSSLELGDSALYFCASSAYRGSGNEKLFFGSGTQLSVL.

The chain employs TRBV11-2 and TRBJ1-5; D is unresolved. CDR1 and CDR2 (germline): SGHAT, FQNNGV. The CDR3 is 13 amino acids. V lost 1 base, J lost 9 bases, and 10 bases lay in between. The CDR3 loop is CASSLVAELPQHF. The CDR3 region has the DNA TGTGCCAGCAGCTTAGTCGCCGAGCTGCCCCAGCATTTT.

The rearrangement joins TRBV7-8 to TRBJ1-1; D gene uncertain. Trimming cost V 1 base and J 2 bases, with 14 bases left between them. This CDR3 is built from 16 residues. Per germline, CDR1 SGHVS and CDR2 FQNEAQ. The CDR3 loop reads CASSLDAGHVNTEAFF. CDR3 DNA: TGTGCCAGCAGCTTAGACGCGGGCCACGTTAACACTGAAGCTTTCTTT.